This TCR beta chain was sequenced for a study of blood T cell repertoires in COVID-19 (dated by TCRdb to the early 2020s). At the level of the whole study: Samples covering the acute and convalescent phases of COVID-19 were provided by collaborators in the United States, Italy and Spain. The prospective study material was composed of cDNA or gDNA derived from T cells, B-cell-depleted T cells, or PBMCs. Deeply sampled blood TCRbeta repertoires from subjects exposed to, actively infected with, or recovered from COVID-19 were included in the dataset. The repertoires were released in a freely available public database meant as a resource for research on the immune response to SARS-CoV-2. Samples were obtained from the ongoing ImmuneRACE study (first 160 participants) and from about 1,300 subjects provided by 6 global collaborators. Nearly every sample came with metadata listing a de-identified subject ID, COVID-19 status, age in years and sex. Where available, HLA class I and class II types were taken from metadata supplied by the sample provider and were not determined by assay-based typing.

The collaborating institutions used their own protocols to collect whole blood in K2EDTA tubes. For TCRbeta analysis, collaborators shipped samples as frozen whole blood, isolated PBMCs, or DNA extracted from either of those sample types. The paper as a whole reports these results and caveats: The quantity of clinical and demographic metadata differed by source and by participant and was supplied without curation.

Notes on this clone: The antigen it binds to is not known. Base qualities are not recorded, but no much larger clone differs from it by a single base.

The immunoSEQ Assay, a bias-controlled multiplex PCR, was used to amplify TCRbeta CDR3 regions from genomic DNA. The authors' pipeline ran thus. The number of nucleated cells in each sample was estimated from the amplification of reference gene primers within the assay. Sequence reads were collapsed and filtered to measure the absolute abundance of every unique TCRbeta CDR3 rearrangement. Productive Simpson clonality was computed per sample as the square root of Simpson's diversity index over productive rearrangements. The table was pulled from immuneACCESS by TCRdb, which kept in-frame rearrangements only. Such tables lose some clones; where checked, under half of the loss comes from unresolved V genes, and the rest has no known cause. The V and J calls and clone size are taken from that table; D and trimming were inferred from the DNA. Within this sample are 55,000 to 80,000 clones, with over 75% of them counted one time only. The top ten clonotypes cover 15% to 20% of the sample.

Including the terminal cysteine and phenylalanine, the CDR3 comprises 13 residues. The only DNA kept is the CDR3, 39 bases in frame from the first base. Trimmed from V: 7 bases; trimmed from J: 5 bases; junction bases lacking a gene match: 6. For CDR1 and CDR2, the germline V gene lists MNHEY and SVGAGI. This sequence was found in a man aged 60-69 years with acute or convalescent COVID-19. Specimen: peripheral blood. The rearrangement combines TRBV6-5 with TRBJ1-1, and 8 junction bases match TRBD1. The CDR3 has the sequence CASNRGVRTEAFF. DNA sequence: TGTGCCAGCAACAGGGGGGTGAGGACTGAAGCTTTCTTT.